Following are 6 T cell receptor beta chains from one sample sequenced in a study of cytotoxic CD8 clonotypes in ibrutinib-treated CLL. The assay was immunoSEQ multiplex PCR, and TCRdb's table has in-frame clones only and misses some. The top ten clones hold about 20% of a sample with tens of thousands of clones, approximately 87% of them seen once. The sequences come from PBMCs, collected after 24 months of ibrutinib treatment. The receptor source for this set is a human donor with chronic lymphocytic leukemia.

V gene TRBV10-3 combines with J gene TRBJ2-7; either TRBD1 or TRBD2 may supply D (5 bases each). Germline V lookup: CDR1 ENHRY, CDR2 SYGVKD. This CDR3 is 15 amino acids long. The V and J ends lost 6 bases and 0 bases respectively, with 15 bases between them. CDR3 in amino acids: CAIRQGDGPSYEQYF. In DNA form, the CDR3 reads TGTGCCATCAGACAAGGGGACGGGCCCTCCTACGAGCAGTACTTC.

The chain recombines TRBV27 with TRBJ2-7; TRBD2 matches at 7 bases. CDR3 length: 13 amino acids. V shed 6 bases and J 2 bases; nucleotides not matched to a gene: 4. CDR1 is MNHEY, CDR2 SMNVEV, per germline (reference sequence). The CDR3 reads CASRTSRPYEQYF. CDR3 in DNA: TGTGCCAGCAGGACTAGCCGACCCTACGAGCAGTACTTC.

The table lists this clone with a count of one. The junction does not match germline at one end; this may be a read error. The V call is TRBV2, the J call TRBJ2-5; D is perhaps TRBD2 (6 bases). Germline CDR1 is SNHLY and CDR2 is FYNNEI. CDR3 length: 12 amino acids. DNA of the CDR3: TGTGCCAGCAGATTTGATACCGGGACTCTGGACTTC. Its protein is CASRFDTGTLDF.

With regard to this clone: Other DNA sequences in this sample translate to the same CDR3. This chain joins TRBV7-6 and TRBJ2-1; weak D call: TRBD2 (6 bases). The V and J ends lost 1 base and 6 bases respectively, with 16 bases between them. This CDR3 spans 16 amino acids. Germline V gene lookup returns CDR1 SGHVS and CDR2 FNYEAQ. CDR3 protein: CASSLVAGEVGNEQFF. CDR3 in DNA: TGTGCCAGCAGCTTAGTCGCCGGGGAGGTTGGCAATGAGCAGTTCTTC.

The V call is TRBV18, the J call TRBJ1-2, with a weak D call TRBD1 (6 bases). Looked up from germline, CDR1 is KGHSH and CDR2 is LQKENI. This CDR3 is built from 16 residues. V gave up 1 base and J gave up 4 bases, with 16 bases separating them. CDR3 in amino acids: CASSPQGGGRTYGYTF. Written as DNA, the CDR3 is TGTGCCAGCTCACCACAGGGGGGTGGCCGGACCTATGGCTACACCTTC.

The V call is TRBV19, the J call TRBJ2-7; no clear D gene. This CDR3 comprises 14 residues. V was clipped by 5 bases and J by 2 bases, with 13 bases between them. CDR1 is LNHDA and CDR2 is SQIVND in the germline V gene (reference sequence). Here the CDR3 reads CASSAPRAPYEQYF. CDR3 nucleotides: TGTGCCAGTAGTGCGCCTAGGGCCCCCTACGAGCAGTACTTC.